Listed below are T cell receptor beta chains from one sample, sequenced in a study of cytomegalovirus exposure and HLA in healthy donors. Using immunoSEQ multiplex PCR, the repertoire was profiled, and TCRdb retains in-frame clones only, with some absent. The table shows 150,000 to 200,000 clones, with less than 90% occurring only once. The sample consisted of PBMCs. Source of these receptors: a young woman in good health and CMV-seronegative. The CDR3 runs from the conserved cysteine through the conserved F or W. A D gene is named only where the DNA matches it firmly. Size is omitted from some rows. Given values are once, few, many or a class for expanded clones.

TRBJ2-7 16 - - TRBV7-6 CASSLGDTVQIYEQYF TGTGCCAGCAGCTTAGGGGACACAGTCCAAATCTACGAGCAGTACTTC
TRBJ2-1 13 - TRBD2 TRBV5-6 CASSKTSGGEQFF TGTGCCAGCAGCAAGACTAGCGGGGGTGAGCAGTTCTTC
TRBJ2-1 15 - TRBD2 TRBV7-9 CASPSGTSGYNEQFF TGTGCCAGCCCCTCCGGGACTAGCGGCTACAATGAGCAGTTCTTC
TRBJ1-6 16 once - TRBV4-1 CASSPDRGGSRSPLHF TGCGCCAGCAGCCCAGATAGGGGGGGTTCTAGGTCACCCCTCCACTTT
TRBJ2-7 14 once - TRBV10-1 CASSEAKGFTRQYF TGCGCCAGCAGTGAAGCAAAGGGGTTTACGAGGCAGTACTTC
TRBJ2-2 16 few TRBD1 TRBV19 CASSMEGQVNTGELFF TGTGCCAGTAGTATGGAAGGACAGGTGAACACCGGGGAGCTGTTTTTT
TRBJ1-2 16 once - TRBV7-9 CASSINAGGTNYGYTF TGTGCCAGCAGTATCAATGCGGGAGGCACTAACTATGGCTACACCTTC
TRBJ1-1 15 - - TRBV5-6 CASSIQPSGVTEAFF TGTGCCAGCAGCATTCAGCCATCGGGTGTAACTGAAGCTTTCTTT
TRBJ2-7 15 - - TRBV5-8 CASSLTRTGSYEQYF TGTGCCAGCAGCTTAACGAGGACGGGATCCTACGAGCAGTACTTC
TRBJ2-7 12 few - TRBV5-1 CASSSRGNEQYF TGCGCCAGCAGTAGTAGGGGGAACGAGCAGTACTTC
TRBJ2-7 13 - - TRBV12-2 CASRLASSYEQYF TGTGCAAGTCGCTTAGCTAGCTCCTACGAGCAGTACTTC
TRBJ2-1 17 - TRBD2 TRBV10-1 CASSESTSGMRYNEQFF TGCGCCAGCAGTGAGTCGACTAGCGGGATGAGATACAATGAGCAGTTCTTC
TRBJ1-5 14 - - TRBV7-2 CASSASDRNQPQHF TGTGCCAGCAGCGCCTCCGACAGGAATCAGCCCCAGCATTTT
TRBJ2-1 13 - - TRBV14 CASSPGSRGKQFF TGTGCCAGCAGCCCAGGCTCCAGGGGTAAGCAGTTCTTC
TRBJ2-3 14 once TRBD2 TRBV2 CASTSIGTTRPQYF TGTGCCAGCACCTCGATCGGGACTACTCGCCCGCAGTATTTT
TRBJ2-7 14 - - TRBV5-4 CASSLPGRSDEQYF TGTGCCAGCAGCTTGCCGGGGAGGTCAGACGAGCAGTACTTC
TRBJ1-1 15 - TRBD1 TRBV7-8 CASSLGQFMNTEAFF TGTGCCAGCAGCTTGGGACAGTTTATGAACACTGAAGCTTTCTTT
TRBJ2-2 17 - TRBD2 TRBV7-2 CASSLAAGRAKSGELFF TGTGCCAGCAGCTTAGCTGCCGGGAGGGCCAAGAGCGGGGAGCTGTTTTTT
TRBJ2-3 13 - - TRBV30 CAWTQAGRDTQYF TGTGCCTGGACCCAAGCAGGAAGGGATACGCAGTATTTT
TRBJ2-3 13 once - TRBV5-4 CASSLVTINTQYF TGTGCCAGCAGCTTAGTAACTATTAATACGCAGTATTTT
TRBJ2-6 16 - - TRBV4-2 CASSQADTSGANVLTF TGTGCCAGCAGCCAGGCCGACACCTCTGGGGCCAACGTCCTGACTTTC
TRBJ2-1 15 - TRBD1 TRBV29-1 CSVEIGQGSYNEQFF TGCAGCGTTGAAATCGGACAGGGGTCGTACAATGAGCAGTTCTTC
TRBJ2-1 15 - - TRBV27 CASSLPGAGYNEQFF TGTGCCAGCAGTTTACCGGGAGCGGGCTACAATGAGCAGTTCTTC
TRBJ1-4 13 - - TRBV4-1 CASSQDQLEKLFF TGCGCCAGCAGCCAAGATCAACTTGAAAAACTGTTTTTT
TRBJ1-3 15 - - TRBV6-5 CASSSDSSGGNTIYF TGTGCCAGCAGTTCGGACAGCTCAGGGGGAAACACCATATATTTT
TRBJ2-1 15 once - TRBV9 CASSTGGVSYNEQFF TGTGCCAGCAGCACCGGAGGGGTCTCCTACAATGAGCAGTTCTTC
TRBJ1-2 16 - - TRBV4-3 CASSQDYRQEWYGYTF TGCGCCAGCAGCCAAGATTACCGACAGGAGTGGTATGGCTACACCTTC
TRBJ1-1 14 - - TRBV5-1 CASSVTGRDTEAFF TGCGCCAGCAGCGTAACAGGGAGGGACACTGAAGCTTTCTTT
TRBJ2-1 15 - TRBD1 TRBV18 CASSPPGQGFDEQFF TGTGCCAGCTCACCCCCCGGACAGGGGTTTGATGAGCAGTTCTTC
TRBJ2-5 16 - TRBD2 TRBV4-3 CASSQGTSSELETQYF TGCGCCAGCAGCCAAGGGACTAGCTCGGAGTTGGAGACCCAGTACTTC
TRBJ2-2 15 - TRBD1 TRBV5-1 CASSTTTGGTGELFF TGCGCCAGCAGCACTACGACAGGGGGCACCGGGGAGCTGTTTTTT
TRBJ1-1 14 - - TRBV5-4 CASSLQGGGTEAFF TGTGCCAGCAGCTTGCAGGGTGGTGGCACTGAAGCTTTCTTT
TRBJ1-5 16 - TRBD1 TRBV7-2 CASSPSTGGTGQPQHF TGTGCCAGCAGCCCCTCAACAGGGGGCACGGGTCAGCCCCAGCATTTT
TRBJ2-1 15 - TRBD2 TRBV29-1 CSALLGEGSYNEQFF TGCAGCGCCCTGCTAGGGGAGGGATCCTACAATGAGCAGTTCTTC
TRBJ1-5 15 - TRBD1 TRBV2 CASSDYGQGHQPQHF TGTGCCAGCAGTGATTATGGACAGGGGCATCAGCCCCAGCATTTT
TRBJ1-1 13 few TRBD1 TRBV10-3 CAIRGQGVTEAFF TGTGCCATCAGGGGACAGGGAGTCACTGAAGCTTTCTTT
TRBJ1-1 13 - - TRBV27 CAIKGGANTEAFF TGTGCCATCAAGGGGGGGGCGAACACTGAAGCTTTCTTT
TRBJ2-2 16 - - TRBV21-1 CASSKVTRENTGELFF TGTGCCAGCAGCAAAGTGACACGGGAGAACACCGGGGAGCTGTTTTTT
TRBJ2-7 12 - - TRBV6-6 CASSPPRYEQYF TGTGCCAGCAGTCCCCCCCGCTACGAGCAGTACTTC
TRBJ1-1 16 - - TRBV5-1 CASSPNYGTTNTEAFF TGCGCCAGCAGCCCAAATTACGGGACAACGAACACTGAAGCTTTCTTT
TRBJ1-1 13 once - TRBV30 CAWSVGPPGGAFF TGTGCCTGGAGTGTAGGCCCCCCCGGGGGGGCTTTCTTT